One and the same sample provided the 15 T cell receptor beta chains below, sequenced in a study of shared clonotypes between healthy human individuals (dated by TCRdb to 2019 to 2021). Library preparation was by the immunoSEQ multiplex PCR assay. TCRdb re-hosts the immuneACCESS table, in-frame sequences only. Its copies lack some clones; in the studies checked, an unresolved V gene accounts for under half of them, and the cause for the rest is not known. In this sample the table shows about 2.2 million clones, 85% to 95% of which occur a single time. The top ten clones comprise 1.5% to 2% of the sample. CD8 naive samples were obtained by positive selection for CCR7 among CD45RO-negative cells, yielding a CD45RA+CCR7+ population from which TemRA cells were excluded. The sequenced sample consisted of naive CD8+ T cells from PBMCs. The cell subset or site label, read with the paper, signifies: CD45RA+CCR7+. The receptors stem from a man between 18 and 29 years old in good health. Some clones in this sample may be carry-over from other donors' samples.

The chain links TRBV9 to TRBJ2-1; 7 bases are shared with TRBD2. CDR3 length: 16 amino acids. The germline V gene encodes CDR1 SGDLS and CDR2 YYNGEE. Trimming at V came to 0 bases and at J to 4 bases, leaving 7 bases not matched to a gene. This CDR3 reads CASSVAVAGIYNEQFF. The CDR3 nucleotides read TGTGCCAGCAGCGTAGCCGTAGCGGGTATATACAATGAGCAGTTCTTC. The full variable domain, its missing parts supplied by reference TRBV9 and TRBJ2-1, is DSGVTQTPKHLITATGQRVTLRCSPRSGDLSVYWYQQSLDQGLQFLIQYYNGEERAKGNILERFSAQQFPDLHSELNLSSLELGDSALYFCASSVAVAGIYNEQFFGPGTRLTVL.

V and J are TRBV27 and TRBJ2-4, with D tentatively TRBD1 (5 bases). This CDR3 spans 12 amino acids. The germline V gene encodes CDR1 MNHEY and CDR2 SMNVEV (reference sequence). V was pared by 6 bases and J by 7 bases, with 10 bases between. CDR3 protein: CASSPAGNIQYF. As DNA, the CDR3 is TGTGCCAGCAGCCCGGCAGGGAACATTCAGTACTTC.

A note on this clone: The same CDR3 can be traced to other DNA sequences in this sample. The rearrangement joins TRBV7-8 to TRBJ2-1, with TRBD2 identical over 11 bases. The CDR3 length is 16 residues. Trimming took 3 bases from V and 3 from J; bases not matched to a gene: 4. In germline, CDR1 is SGHVS, CDR2 FQNEAQ. The CDR3 DNA reads as TGTGCCAGCAGCTTGGTAGCGGGAGGGAACTACAATGAGCAGTTCTTC. It yields the protein CASSLVAGGNYNEQFF.

The chain links TRBV19 to TRBJ1-1; unclear D gene. V was pared by 3 bases and J by 7 bases, with 12 bases between. This CDR3 is built from 13 residues. Germline loops: CDR1 LNHDA, CDR2 SQIVND (reference sequence). CDR3 amino acids: CASSMTTVSEAFF. The CDR3 DNA sequence: TGTGCCAGTAGTATGACTACAGTGAGTGAAGCTTTCTTT.

V and J are TRBV9 and TRBJ2-3; D may be TRBD1 (5 bases). V dropped 4 bases and J dropped 0 bases, with 12 bases sitting between them. Germline loops: CDR1 SGDLS, CDR2 YYNGEE. CDR3 length equals 15 residues. The CDR3 DNA reads as TGTGCCAGCAGCCCTGGGGCGCCTAGCACAGATACGCAGTATTTT. Translated: CASSPGAPSTDTQYF.

The chain joins TRBV7-3 to TRBJ2-3, with 9 bases that match TRBD2. The CDR3 spans 14 residues. V gave up 5 bases and J gave up 3 bases; unmatched junction bases: 3. The germline CDR1 and CDR2 sequences are SGHTA and FQGTGA. This chain's CDR3 is CASSPSGNTDTQYF. CDR3 DNA sequence: TGTGCCAGCAGCCCTAGCGGGAATACAGATACGCAGTATTTT.

V and J are TRBV7-9 and TRBJ1-6, with D hard to call. CDR3 length: 12 amino acids. Between the trimmed V and J ends, which lost 4 bases and 9 bases, there was a span of 7 bases. Germline V gene lookup returns CDR1 SEHNR and CDR2 FQNEAQ (reference sequence). In DNA form, the CDR3 reads TGTGCCAGCAGCTCTGGGAGTTCACCCCTCCACTTT. This translates into CASSSGSSPLHF.

The chain combines TRBV19 with TRBJ1-2; D remains ambiguous. Germline V gene data show CDR1 as LNHDA and CDR2 as SQIVND (reference sequence). Deletions cut 3 bases from V and 10 bases from J, with 18 bases between. The CDR3 is 14 amino acids. CDR3 protein: CASSIQVITANYTF. DNA of the CDR3: TGTGCCAGTAGTATTCAGGTTATAACAGCCAACTACACCTTC.

This clone came up a few times. The CDR3 DNA is TGTGCCAGCACTACAGGGGGCACAGATACGCAGTATTTT. Protein: CASTTGGTDTQYF. V gene TRBV6-5 combines with J gene TRBJ2-3; the match to TRBD1 covers 7 bases. Trimming took 7 bases from V and 1 from J; bases not matched to a gene: 2. The CDR3 loop spans 13 amino acids. Per germline, CDR1 MNHEY and CDR2 SVGAGI.

This clone was counted a few times. The V call is TRBV6-5, the J call TRBJ1-5; 7 positions agree with TRBD1. The CDR3 contains 14 residues. Germline trimming cut 8 bases from V and 0 bases from J; bases unmatched to any gene: 4. The germline V gene has CDR1 MNHEY and CDR2 SVGAGI. CDR3 residues: CASDRAYSNQPQHF. The CDR3 DNA follows: TGTGCCAGCGACAGGGCTTATAGCAATCAGCCCCAGCATTTT.

The rearrangement uses TRBV28 and TRBJ1-2, with D tentatively TRBD1 (5 bases). V shed 5 bases and J shed 4 bases, with 20 bases lying between them. CDR3 length equals 16 residues. The germline gives CDR1 MDHEN, CDR2 SYDVKM. The CDR3 sequence is CASSLGGVGDFYGYTF. In nucleotides, the CDR3 is TGTGCCAGCAGTCTGGGAGGGGTGGGAGATTTCTATGGCTACACCTTC.

The V call is TRBV27, the J call TRBJ2-7; weak D call: TRBD1 (6 bases). Germline CDR1 and CDR2: MNHEY and SMNVEV (reference sequence). V was pared by 5 bases and J by 7 bases, with 18 bases between. This CDR3 is built from 14 residues. The DNA for the CDR3 is TGTGCCAGCAGTCCACACAACGACAGGAATGAGCAGTACTTC. Translated, it gives CASSPHNDRNEQYF.

This clone was picked up one time. The rearrangement links TRBV28 to TRBJ1-5; 7 bases fit TRBD1. This CDR3 has 15 amino acids. Germline CDR1 MDHEN, CDR2 SYDVKM. J was trimmed by 4 bases and V by 4 bases; bases with no gene match: 7. The CDR3 region is CASSWTRGLNQPQHF. Written as DNA, the CDR3 is TGTGCCAGCAGTTGGACCAGGGGGTTAAATCAGCCCCAGCATTTT.

This rearrangement joins TRBV27 to TRBJ2-2; either TRBD1 or TRBD2 may supply D (6 bases each). Germline V CDR1 and CDR2: MNHEY, SMNVEV (reference sequence). The length of the CDR3 is 16 residues. V was pared by 5 bases and J by 3 bases, with 16 bases between. CDR3 coding DNA: TGTGCCAGCAGTCCCAGTTCAGGGGAGGACACCGGGGAGCTGTTTTTT. Protein product: CASSPSSGEDTGELFF.

In its sample, this clone was seen once. V and J are TRBV28 and TRBJ2-1; 7 nucleotides agree with TRBD2. From germline, CDR1 is MDHEN and CDR2 SYDVKM. V shed 2 bases and J 8 bases; nucleotides not matched to a gene: 6. The CDR3 sequence is 14 residues long. The CDR3 DNA is TGTGCCAGCAGTTTAGGCCGTACTAGCGATGAGCAGTTCTTC. Protein product: CASSLGRTSDEQFF.